A selection of T cell receptor beta chains follows, all from one sample in a study of control samples from healthy donors and cancer patients. Profiled with immunoSEQ multiplex PCR; TCRdb holds only in-frame clones, not every one. The top ten hold around 3% of the sample, which has roughly 95,000 clones, about nine tenths seen once. Sequenced input: blood. The receptors come from a human donor in good health. The donor label of this sample is uncertain. The CDR3 runs from the conserved cysteine through the conserved F or W. D genes are given only for firm matches. Size tells how often a clone was seen (once, few, many) or the class of an expanded clone, and some rows leave it out.

>12|TRBV11-2|NA|TRBJ1-2|NA
CASSLGRDGYTF
TGTGCCAGCAGCTTAGGCAGGGACGGCTACACCTTC
>12|TRBV12-3/TRBV12-4|NA|TRBJ2-6|NA
CASSSGANVLTF
TGTGCCAGCAGCTCTGGGGCCAACGTCCTGACTTTC
>17|TRBV15|NA|TRBJ1-2|TRBD1
CATSSLAGDRGGYGYTF
TGTGCCACCAGCTCCCTCGCGGGGGACAGGGGTGGCTATGGCTACACCTTC
>14|TRBV6-1|NA|TRBJ2-7|NA
CASSEVLKPYEQYF
TGTGCCAGCAGTGAAGTTCTTAAGCCCTACGAGCAGTACTTC
>14|TRBV15|NA|TRBJ1-4|NA
CATSRVSLNEKLFF
TGTGCCACCAGCAGAGTTTCCCTTAATGAAAAACTGTTTTTT
>15|TRBV5-1|NA|TRBJ1-1|NA
CASSLWGDGNTEAFF
TGCGCCAGCAGCTTGTGGGGGGACGGGAACACTGAAGCTTTCTTT
>14|TRBV19|NA|TRBJ1-3|NA
CASSITGTGNTIYF
TGTGCCAGTAGTATCACCGGGACCGGAAACACCATATATTTT
>13|TRBV24-1|NA|TRBJ1-1|NA
CATSDFGNTEAFF
TGTGCCACCAGTGATTTTGGGAACACTGAAGCTTTCTTT
>15|TRBV3-1/TRBV3-2|NA|TRBJ2-7|NA
CASSQEPWKRYEQYF
TGTGCCAGCAGCCAGGAACCCTGGAAGCGCTACGAGCAGTACTTC
>18|TRBV7-6|NA|TRBJ1-3|TRBD1
CASSPRPGTGVSGNTIYF
TGTGCCAGCAGCCCCAGACCCGGGACAGGGGTCTCTGGAAACACCATATATTTT
>14|TRBV6-5|few|TRBJ2-2|NA
CASRGEGDVGELFF
TGTGCCAGCAGGGGGGAAGGGGACGTCGGGGAGCTGTTTTTT
>13|TRBV28|NA|TRBJ1-4|NA
CASSLLNGGKLFF
TGTGCCAGCAGTTTATTAAACGGTGGAAAACTGTTTTTT
>14|TRBV14|NA|TRBJ1-1|NA
CASSQSSQHTEAFF
TGTGCCAGCAGCCAAAGCAGTCAGCACACTGAAGCTTTCTTT
>13|TRBV27|NA|TRBJ2-7|NA
CASTWGSHREQYF
TGTGCCAGCACTTGGGGCAGTCACCGCGAGCAGTACTTC
>11|TRBV12-3/TRBV12-4|NA|TRBJ2-3|NA
CASSLTDTQYF
TGTGCCAGCAGTCTCACAGATACGCAGTATTTT
>15|TRBV5-6|medium-sized|TRBJ1-1|NA
CASSHGGDQRKVAFF
TGTGCCAGCAGCCACGGAGGAGATCAACGGAAAGTAGCTTTCTTT
>13|TRBV14|NA|TRBJ2-1|NA
CASSRRDYNEQFF
TGTGCCAGCAGCCGTCGGGACTACAATGAGCAGTTCTTC
>15|TRBV6-1|NA|TRBJ1-1|NA
CASSENGWMNTEAFF
TGTGCCAGCAGTGAAAACGGGTGGATGAACACTGAAGCTTTCTTT
>13|TRBV2|NA|TRBJ2-1|NA
CASKGATYNEQFF
TGTGCCAGCAAAGGAGCCACATACAATGAGCAGTTCTTC
>13|TRBV7-3|NA|TRBJ2-1|NA
CASSQDRHNEQFF
TGTGCCAGCAGCCAAGACAGGCACAATGAGCAGTTCTTC
>16|TRBV5-1|NA|TRBJ2-1|TRBD2
CASSLLERGAYNEQFF
TGCGCCAGCAGCTTACTGGAGCGGGGGGCATACAATGAGCAGTTCTTC
>15|TRBV11-2|once|TRBJ2-1|TRBD1
CASSVNRGQYNEQFF
TGTGCCAGCAGCGTCAACAGGGGGCAATACAATGAGCAGTTCTTC
>13|TRBV6-1|few|TRBJ1-5|NA
CASSDRGREPQHF
TGTGCCAGCAGTGATCGGGGCCGGGAGCCCCAGCATTTT
>17|TRBV11-3|few|TRBJ1-4|TRBD1
CASSLGPGQILNEKLFF
TGTGCCAGCAGCCTAGGACCGGGACAGATTCTTAATGAAAAACTGTTTTTT
>15|TRBV15|NA|TRBJ1-1|NA
CATSRDKGGNTEAFF
TGTGCCACCAGCAGAGACAAGGGAGGGAACACTGAAGCTTTCTTT
>13|TRBV5-1|NA|TRBJ2-2|NA
CASSWTVTGELFF
TGCGCCAGCAGCTGGACAGTAACCGGGGAGCTGTTTTTT
>17|TRBV11-2|NA|TRBJ1-4|NA
CASSPQQGRVANEKLFF
TGTGCCAGCAGCCCCCAACAGGGACGAGTTGCTAATGAAAAACTGTTTTTT
>15|TRBV28|NA|TRBJ2-6|NA
CASSEQISGANVLTF
TGTGCCAGCAGTGAACAGATCTCTGGGGCCAACGTCCTGACTTTC